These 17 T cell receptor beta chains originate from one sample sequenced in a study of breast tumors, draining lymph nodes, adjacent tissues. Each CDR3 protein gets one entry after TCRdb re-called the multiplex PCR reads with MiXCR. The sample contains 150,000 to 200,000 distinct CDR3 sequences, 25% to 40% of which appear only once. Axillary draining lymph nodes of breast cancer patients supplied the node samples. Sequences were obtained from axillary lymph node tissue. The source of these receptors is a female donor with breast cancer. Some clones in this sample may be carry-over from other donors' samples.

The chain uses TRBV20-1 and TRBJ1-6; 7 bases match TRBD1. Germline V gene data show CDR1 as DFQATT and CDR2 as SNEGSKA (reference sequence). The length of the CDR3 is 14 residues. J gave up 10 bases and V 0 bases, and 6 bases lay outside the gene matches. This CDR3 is CSARDAAGGSPLHF. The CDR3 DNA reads TGCAGTGCTAGAGATGCGGCAGGGGGGTCACCCCTCCACTTT.

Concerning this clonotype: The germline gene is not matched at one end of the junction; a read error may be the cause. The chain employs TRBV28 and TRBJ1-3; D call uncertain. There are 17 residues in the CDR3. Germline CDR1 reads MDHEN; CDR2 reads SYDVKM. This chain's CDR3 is CASSLATPGSSGSTIYF. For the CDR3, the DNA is TGTGCCAGCAGTCTAGCGACCCCCGGCAGCTCTGGAAGCACCATATATTTT.

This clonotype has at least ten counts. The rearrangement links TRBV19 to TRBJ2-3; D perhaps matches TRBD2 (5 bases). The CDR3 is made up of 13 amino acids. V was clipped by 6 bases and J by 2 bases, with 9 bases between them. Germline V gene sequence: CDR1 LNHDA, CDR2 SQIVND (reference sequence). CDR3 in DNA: TGTGCCAGTAGGAGGGATCCCACAGATACGCAGTATTTT. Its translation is CASRRDPTDTQYF.

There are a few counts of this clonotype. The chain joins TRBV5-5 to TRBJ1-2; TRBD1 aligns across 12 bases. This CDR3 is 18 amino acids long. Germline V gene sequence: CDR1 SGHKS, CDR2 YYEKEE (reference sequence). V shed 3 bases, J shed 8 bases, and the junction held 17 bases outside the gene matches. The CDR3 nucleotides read TGTGCCAGCAGCTATAGGGGTGCGGGGACAGGGGGCGCCGGGGGCTACACCTTC. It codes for CASSYRGAGTGGAGGYTF.

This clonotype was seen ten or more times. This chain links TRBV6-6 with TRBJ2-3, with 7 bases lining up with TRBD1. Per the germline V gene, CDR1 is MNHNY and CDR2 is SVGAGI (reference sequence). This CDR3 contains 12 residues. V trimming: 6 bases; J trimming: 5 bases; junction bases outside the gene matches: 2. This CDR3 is CASRRTGDTQYF. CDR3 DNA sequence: TGTGCCAGCAGAAGGACAGGAGATACGCAGTATTTT.

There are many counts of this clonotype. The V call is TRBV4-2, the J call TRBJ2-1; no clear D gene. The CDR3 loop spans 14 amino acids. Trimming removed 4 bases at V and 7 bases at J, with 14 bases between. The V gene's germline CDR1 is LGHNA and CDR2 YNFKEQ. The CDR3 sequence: CASSLINSVNEQFF. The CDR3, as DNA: TGTGCCAGCAGCCTGATAAATTCGGTAAATGAGCAGTTCTTC.

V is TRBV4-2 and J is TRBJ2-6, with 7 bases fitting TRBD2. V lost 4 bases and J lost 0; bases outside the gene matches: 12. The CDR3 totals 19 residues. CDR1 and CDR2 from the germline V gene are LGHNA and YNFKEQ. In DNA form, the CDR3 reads TGTGCCAGCAGCCCCACAGGTGGGGGGAGGGACTCTGGGGCCAACGTCCTGACTTTC. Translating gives CASSPTGGGRDSGANVLTF.

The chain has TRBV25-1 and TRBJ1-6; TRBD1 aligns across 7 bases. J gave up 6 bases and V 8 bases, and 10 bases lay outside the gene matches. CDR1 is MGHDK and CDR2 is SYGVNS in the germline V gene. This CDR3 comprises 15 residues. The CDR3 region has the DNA TGTGCCAGCTTGGAGGCAGGGACAGTTAATTCACCCCTCCACTTT. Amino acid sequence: CASLEAGTVNSPLHF.

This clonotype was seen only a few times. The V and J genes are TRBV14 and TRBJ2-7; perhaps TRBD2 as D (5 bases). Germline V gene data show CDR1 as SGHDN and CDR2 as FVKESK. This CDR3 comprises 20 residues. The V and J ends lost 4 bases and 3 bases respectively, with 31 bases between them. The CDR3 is CASSPLRQGRRAADYYEQYF. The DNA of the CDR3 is TGTGCCAGCAGCCCCTTACGGCAAGGCCGGAGAGCGGCAGATTACTACGAGCAGTACTTC.

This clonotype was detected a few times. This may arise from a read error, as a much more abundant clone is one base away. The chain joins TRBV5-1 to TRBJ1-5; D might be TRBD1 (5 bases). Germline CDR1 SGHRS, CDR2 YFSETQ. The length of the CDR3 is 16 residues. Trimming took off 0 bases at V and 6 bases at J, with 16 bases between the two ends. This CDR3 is CASSLEGRGSGQPQHF. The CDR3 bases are TGCGCCAGCAGCTTGGAGGGGCGGGGGAGCGGTCAGCCCCAGCATTTT.

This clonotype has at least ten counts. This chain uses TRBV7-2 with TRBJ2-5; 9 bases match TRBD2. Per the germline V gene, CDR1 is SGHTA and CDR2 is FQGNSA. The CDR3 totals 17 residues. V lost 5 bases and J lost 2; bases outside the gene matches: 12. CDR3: CASSPGLGRGGQETQYF. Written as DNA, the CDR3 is TGTGCCAGCAGCCCCGGATTGGGGCGGGGGGGGCAAGAGACCCAGTACTTC.

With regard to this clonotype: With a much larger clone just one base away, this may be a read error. This CDR3 is CASSGRVTYGYTF. DNA for the CDR3: TGTGCCAGCAGCGGCAGGGTTACCTATGGCTACACCTTC. V usage is TRBV5-6 and J usage is TRBJ1-2; weak D call: TRBD1 (5 bases). The ends were cut back, 4 bases at V and 4 bases at J, with 11 bases in the middle. CDR3 length: 13 residues. The germline V gene has CDR1 SGHDT and CDR2 YYEEEE.

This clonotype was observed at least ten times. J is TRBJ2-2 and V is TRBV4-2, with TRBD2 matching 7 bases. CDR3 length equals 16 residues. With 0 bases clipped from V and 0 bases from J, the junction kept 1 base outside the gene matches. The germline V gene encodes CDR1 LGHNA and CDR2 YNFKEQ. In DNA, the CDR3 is TGTGCCAGCAGCCAAGAAGGGAGGGCGAACACCGGGGAGCTGTTTTTT. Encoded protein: CASSQEGRANTGELFF.

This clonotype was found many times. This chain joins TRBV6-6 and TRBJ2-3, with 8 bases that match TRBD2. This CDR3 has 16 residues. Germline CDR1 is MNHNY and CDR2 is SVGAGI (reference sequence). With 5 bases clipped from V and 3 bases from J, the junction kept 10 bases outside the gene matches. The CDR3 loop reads CASSHPPAGDTDTQYF. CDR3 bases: TGTGCCAGCAGTCACCCCCCAGCGGGAGATACAGATACGCAGTATTTT.

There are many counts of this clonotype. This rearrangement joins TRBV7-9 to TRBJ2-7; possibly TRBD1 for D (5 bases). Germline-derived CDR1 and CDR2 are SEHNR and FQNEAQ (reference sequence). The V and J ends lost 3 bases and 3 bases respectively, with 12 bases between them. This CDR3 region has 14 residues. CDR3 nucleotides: TGTGCCAGCAGCTTCAGGCAGGGTGGCTACGAGCAGTACTTC. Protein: CASSFRQGGYEQYF.

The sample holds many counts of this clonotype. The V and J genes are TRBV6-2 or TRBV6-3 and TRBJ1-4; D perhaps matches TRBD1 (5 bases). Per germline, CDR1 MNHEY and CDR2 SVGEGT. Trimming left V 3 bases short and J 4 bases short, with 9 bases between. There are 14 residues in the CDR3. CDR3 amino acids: CASSYRGRNEKLFF. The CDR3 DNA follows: TGTGCCAGCAGTTATCGGGGACGTAATGAAAAACTGTTTTTT.

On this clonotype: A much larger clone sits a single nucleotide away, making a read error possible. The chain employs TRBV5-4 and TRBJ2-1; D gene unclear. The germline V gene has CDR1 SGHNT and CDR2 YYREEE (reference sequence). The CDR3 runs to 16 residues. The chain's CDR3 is CASSSSWDQVTNKQFF. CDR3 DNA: TGTGCCAGCAGCTCCAGCTGGGATCAGGTAACCAATAAGCAGTTCTTC.